The 9 T cell receptor beta chains below come from one sample, sequenced in a study of T cell changes during pregnancy in multiple sclerosis. The table came from immunoSEQ multiplex PCR; TCRdb's copy has only in-frame clones and leaves some out. This sample has 40,000 to 50,000 clones, with 90% to 95% found just once. The source was CD8+ T cells from peripheral blood mononuclear cells, collected in the third trimester of pregnancy. These receptors all stem from a female donor with multiple sclerosis, enrolled in a pregnancy study.

V and J are TRBV23-1 and TRBJ1-1; D may be TRBD1 (5 bases). TRBV23-1 is noted as an ORF with a role that remains uncertain. Trimming stripped 4 bases from V and 1 base from J, with 10 bases between. CDR3 length equals 14 residues. CDR3 sequence (DNA): TGCGCCAGCAGTCCAGGGCGTCCGAACACTGAAGCTTTCTTT. It yields the protein CASSPGRPNTEAFF.

This clone was picked up one time. The chain couples TRBV9 to TRBJ1-4; TRBD1 matches 7 bases. Germline-derived CDR1 and CDR2 are SGDLS and YYNGEE. J gave up 3 bases and V 4 bases, and 6 bases lay outside the gene matches. The CDR3 is made up of 15 amino acids. The CDR3 sequence is CASSSQGGANEKLFF. CDR3 nucleotide sequence: TGTGCCAGCAGCAGTCAGGGGGGAGCTAATGAAAAACTGTTTTTT.

The gene calls are TRBV27 and TRBJ2-7; 13 nucleotides line up with TRBD2. Trimming at V came to 5 bases and at J to 0 bases, leaving 7 bases not matched to a gene. This CDR3 spans 17 amino acids. Germline CDR1 and CDR2: MNHEY and SMNVEV (reference sequence). The CDR3: CASSPSGLAGNSYEQYF. The CDR3 DNA reads as TGTGCCAGCAGTCCGTCGGGACTAGCGGGGAACTCCTACGAGCAGTACTTC.

The chain combines TRBV5-6 with TRBJ2-7; TRBD2 aligns across 9 bases. CDR3 length equals 14 residues. The trim removed 4 bases at V and 3 bases at J, leaving 5 bases unmatched. CDR1 is SGHDT and CDR2 is YYEEEE in the germline V gene. CDR3 sequence: CASSAGTSFYEQYF. CDR3 in DNA: TGTGCCAGCAGCGCCGGGACTAGCTTCTACGAGCAGTACTTC.

This chain joins TRBV13 and TRBJ2-3; 7 bases align to TRBD2. Germline CDR1 is PRHDT and CDR2 is FYEKMQ (reference sequence). The ends lost 1 base at V and 4 bases at J; junction bases unmatched: 8. The CDR3 sequence is 16 residues long. CDR3 in DNA: TGTGCCAGCAGCTTAGTGACTAGCCGACGATCAGATACGCAGTATTTT. Protein product: CASSLVTSRRSDTQYF.

The rearrangement links TRBV10-3 to TRBJ2-5; 12 nucleotides line up with TRBD1. CDR3 length: 17 residues. V dropped 6 bases and J dropped 7; count of bases not matched to a gene: 15. Germline loops: CDR1 ENHRY, CDR2 SYGVKD. In DNA form, the CDR3 reads TGTGCCATCAGAAGTCCCCCGGGACAGGGGGCCGGTGGGACCCAGTACTTC. This translates into CAIRSPPGQGAGGTQYF.

V usage is TRBV12-2 and J usage is TRBJ1-1; TRBD1, the table's D call, was not compared with the DNA. TRBV12-2 is a pseudogene segment. The CDR3 has 16 amino acids. This chain's CDR3 is CASRENRTGMNTEAFF. The CDR3 nucleotides are TGTGCAAGTCGCGAAAATCGGACAGGGATGAACACTGAAGCTTTCTTT.

This sequence joins TRBV4-1 and TRBJ1-4; 8 nucleotides align to TRBD1. This CDR3 is built from 16 residues. J lost 8 bases, V lost 2 bases, and 10 bases had no gene match. From germline, CDR1 is MGHRA and CDR2 YSYEKL. CDR3 nucleotides: TGCGCCAGCAGCCAAACCTTGACAGGGGTTGACGAAAAACTGTTTTTT. This sequence encodes CASSQTLTGVDEKLFF.

V gene TRBV2 combines with J gene TRBJ2-3; no firm D call. The germline CDR1 and CDR2 sequences are SNHLY and FYNNEI. V lost 2 bases and J lost 4, with 10 bases in between. The CDR3 covers 14 residues. CDR3 DNA sequence: TGTGCCAGCAGTGAATTGGCTGTCGCAGATACGCAGTATTTT. It is translated as CASSELAVADTQYF.